The 11 T cell receptor beta chains in this list originate from one sample, sequenced in a study of shared clonotypes between healthy human individuals. The data were produced by immunoSEQ multiplex PCR, yet TCRdb's version contains in-frame clones alone and is incomplete. The table lists about 1 million clones, 60% to 80% of them singletons. Sample: memory CD4+ T cells sorted from blood. Sample subset: CD45RA-negative fraction. Receptor source: a man aged 18 to 30 in good health.

This clone was observed a single time. The chain employs TRBV18 and TRBJ2-2; D perhaps matches TRBD2 (6 bases). Deletions cut 0 bases from V and 6 bases from J, with 8 bases between. Germline CDR1 is KGHSH and CDR2 is LQKENI. This CDR3 has 14 residues. The CDR3 DNA reads as TGTGCCAGCTCACCACCGACTAGTTCCGGGGAGCTGTTTTTT. It specifies CASSPPTSSGELFF. Complete variable domain (other parts from reference TRBV18 and TRBJ2-2): NAGVMQNPRHLVRRRGQEARLRCSPMKGHSHVYWYRQLPEEGLKFMVYLQKENIIDESGMPKERFSAEFPKEGPSILRIQQVVRGDSAAYFCASSPPTSSGELFFGEGSRLTVL.

This chain links TRBV6-5 with TRBJ2-7; 10 bases align to TRBD1. Looked up from germline, CDR1 is MNHEY and CDR2 is SVGAGI. The junction had 1 base not matched to a gene; V was cut back by 0 bases and J by 2 bases. The length of the CDR3 is 15 residues. CDR3 sequence reads: CASSYSTGGAYEQYF. The CDR3 DNA follows: TGTGCCAGCAGTTACTCGACAGGGGGCGCCTACGAGCAGTACTTC.

This chain joins TRBV27 and TRBJ1-2, with TRBD1 matching 7 bases. J was trimmed by 7 bases and V by 5 bases; bases with no gene match: 13. The germline V gene encodes CDR1 MNHEY and CDR2 SMNVEV (reference sequence). The CDR3 is made up of 15 amino acids. CDR3 in amino acids: CASSDRDSLRGGYTF. CDR3 sequence (DNA): TGTGCCAGCAGTGATCGGGACAGTCTTAGGGGTGGCTACACCTTC.

Details on this clone: This sample also contains other DNA sequences that code for the same CDR3. This chain joins TRBV9 and TRBJ2-3; D gene unclear. The CDR3 has 13 residues. The V gene's germline CDR1 is SGDLS and CDR2 YYNGEE. V gave up 3 bases and J gave up 1 base, with 6 bases separating them. The CDR3 reads CASSARGTDTQYF. As DNA, the CDR3 is TGTGCCAGCAGCGCTCGAGGCACAGATACGCAGTATTTT.

The chain links TRBV6-6 to TRBJ1-1; D unclear. The CDR3 is made up of 16 amino acids. Germline loops: CDR1 MNHNY, CDR2 SVGAGI (reference sequence). The V end was cut by 0 bases, the J end by 1 base, with 12 bases between. This CDR3 reads CASSYSTGIGNTEAFF. In DNA form, the CDR3 reads TGTGCCAGCAGTTACTCGACGGGGATCGGGAACACTGAAGCTTTCTTT.

This sequence joins TRBV6-1 and TRBJ1-5; weak D call: TRBD1 (6 bases). CDR3 size: 17 residues. Trimming removed 4 bases at V and 1 base at J, with 17 bases between. Germline V gene sequence: CDR1 MNHNS, CDR2 SASEGT. CDR3 DNA sequence: TGTGCCAGCAGTGGGTCAGGGGTCGGGCGGAGCAATCAGCCCCAGCATTTT. Its translation: CASSGSGVGRSNQPQHF.

As regards this clone: Different DNA sequences within this sample yield the same CDR3. The chain has TRBV6-1 and TRBJ2-1; 7 bases are a match to TRBD2. With V trimmed by 8 bases and J by 1 base, 5 bases remained unmatched. Germline V lookup: CDR1 MNHNS, CDR2 SASEGT. The CDR3 has 14 amino acids. This chain's CDR3 is CASSRGLSYNEQFF. DNA for the CDR3: TGTGCCAGCTCTCGGGGACTATCCTACAATGAGCAGTTCTTC.

In this sample, this clone turned up many times. CDR3 sequence reads: CASRAKSRGTEAFF. CDR3 coding DNA: TGTGCCAGCAGGGCCAAAAGCAGGGGGACTGAAGCTTTCTTT. The V and J genes are TRBV6-5 and TRBJ1-1, with TRBD1 matching 7 bases. The CDR3 runs to 14 residues. J lost 5 bases, V lost 6 bases, and 9 bases had no gene match. Germline CDR1 and CDR2: MNHEY and SVGAGI.

V gene TRBV5-5 combines with J gene TRBJ2-4; D is unresolved. The CDR3 runs 14 residues. The V and J ends lost 2 bases and 6 bases respectively, with 12 bases between them. CDR1 SGHKS and CDR2 YYEKEE come from the germline V gene (reference sequence). The CDR3 reads CASSLLDGRNIQYF. The CDR3 region has the DNA TGTGCCAGCAGCTTACTTGACGGAAGAAACATTCAGTACTTC.

The genes are TRBV5-5 and TRBJ1-1; D remains ambiguous. There are 12 residues in the CDR3. Germline assignment: CDR1 SGHKS and CDR2 YYEKEE (reference sequence). Trimming took 2 bases from V and 0 from J, leaving 2 bases between them. The CDR3 nucleotides read TGTGCCAGCAGCTTTTTGAACACTGAAGCTTTCTTT. The encoded protein is CASSFLNTEAFF.

This clone was detected only once. The chain recombines TRBV4-3 with TRBJ2-3, with D unresolved. Trimming stripped 2 bases from V and 5 bases from J, with 14 bases between. Germline V gene lookup returns CDR1 LGHNA and CDR2 YSLEER. There are 15 residues in the CDR3. In DNA form, the CDR3 reads TGCGCCAGCAGCCAATTCGTAGGGATAATAGATACGCAGTATTTT. This codes for CASSQFVGIIDTQYF.